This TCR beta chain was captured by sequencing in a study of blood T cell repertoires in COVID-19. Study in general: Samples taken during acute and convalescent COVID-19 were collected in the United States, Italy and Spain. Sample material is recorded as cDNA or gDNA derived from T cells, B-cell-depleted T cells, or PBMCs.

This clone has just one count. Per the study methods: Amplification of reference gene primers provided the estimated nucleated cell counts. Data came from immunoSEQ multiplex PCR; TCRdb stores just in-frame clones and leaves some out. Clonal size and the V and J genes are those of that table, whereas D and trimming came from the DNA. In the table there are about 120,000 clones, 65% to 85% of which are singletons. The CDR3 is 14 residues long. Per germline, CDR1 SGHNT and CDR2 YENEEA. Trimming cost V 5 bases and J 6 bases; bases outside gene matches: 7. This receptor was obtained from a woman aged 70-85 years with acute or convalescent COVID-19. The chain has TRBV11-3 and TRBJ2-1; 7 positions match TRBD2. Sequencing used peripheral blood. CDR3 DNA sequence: TGTGCCAGCAGCAATCCGGGACTACCCAATGAGCAGTTCTTC. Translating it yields CASSNPGLPNEQFF.